Detailed here is one T cell receptor beta chain. The repertoire was sequenced with immunoSEQ multiplex PCR; TCRdb's copy has only in-frame clones and lacks some. The repertoire holds 79,000 or so clones, with 60% to 85% as singletons. The data were taken from a study of T cell responses to AZD1222 COVID-19 vaccine. The sequence derives from an adult who received the MenACWY meningococcal vaccine as a control. Sequencing was performed on peripheral blood, taken 28 days after the second dose of the MenACWY control vaccine.

DNA of the CDR3: TGTGCTAGTGGTTTGGGCAGGGGGCAGGGTGAAGCTTTCTTT. It is translated as CASGLGRGQGEAFF. The chain combines TRBV12-5 with TRBJ1-1; 8 bases match TRBD1. This CDR3 spans 14 amino acids. The germline gives CDR1 LGHNT, CDR2 FRNRAP. After removal of 1 base from V and 7 bases from J, the junction contained 5 bases not matched to a gene.